The sequence of this TCR beta chain was determined in a study of glioma-infiltrating T cells. This clonotype was counted ten times or more. Its antigen remains unknown. TCR alpha and beta CDR3 regions were amplified from RNA using iRepertoire nested multiplex PCR. Input was 100-400 ng of tissue mRNA or PBMC total RNA. One entry per CDR3 protein results from TCRdb running MiXCR on the multiplex PCR reads. Of 40,000 or so distinct CDR3 sequences in the sample, 20% to 25% are singletons; the top ten hold approximately 6.4%. Whole-study findings and limits: Only very few CDR3 sequences appeared in both tissue and blood.

CDR3 size: 13 residues. Per germline, CDR1 MGHRA and CDR2 YSYEKL. With 4 bases removed from V and 5 bases from J, the gap between germline ends came to 11 bases. This TCR derives from a human donor with low-grade glioma or glioblastoma, undergoing nonglioma brain surgery, or in good health (not recorded which). Sequences were obtained from glioma tissue, nonneoplastic brain tissue, or PBMCs (not recorded which). The V gene is TRBV4-1, the J gene TRBJ1-1, with D uncertain. CDR3: CASSLGRQTEAFF. In DNA form, the CDR3 reads TGCGCCAGCAGCCTGGGCCGTCAGACTGAAGCTTTCTTT.